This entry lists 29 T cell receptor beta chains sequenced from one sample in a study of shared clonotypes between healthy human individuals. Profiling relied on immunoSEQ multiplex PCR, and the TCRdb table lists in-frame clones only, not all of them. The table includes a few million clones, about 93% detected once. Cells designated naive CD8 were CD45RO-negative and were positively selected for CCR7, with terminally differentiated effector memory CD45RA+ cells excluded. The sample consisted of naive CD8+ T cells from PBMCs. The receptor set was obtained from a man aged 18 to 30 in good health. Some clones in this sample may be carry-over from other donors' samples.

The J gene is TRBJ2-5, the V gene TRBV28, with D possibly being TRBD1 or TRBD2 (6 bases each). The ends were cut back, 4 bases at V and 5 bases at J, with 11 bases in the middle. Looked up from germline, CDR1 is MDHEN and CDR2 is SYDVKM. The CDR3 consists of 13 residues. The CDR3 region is CASSWRGMETQYF. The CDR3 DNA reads TGTGCCAGCAGTTGGAGGGGGATGGAGACCCAGTACTTC.

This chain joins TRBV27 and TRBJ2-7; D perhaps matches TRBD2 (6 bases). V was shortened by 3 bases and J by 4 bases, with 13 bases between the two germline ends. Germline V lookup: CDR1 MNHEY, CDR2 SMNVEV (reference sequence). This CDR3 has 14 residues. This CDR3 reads CASSLQEGPYEQYF. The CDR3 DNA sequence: TGTGCCAGCAGTTTGCAGGAGGGCCCTTACGAGCAGTACTTC.

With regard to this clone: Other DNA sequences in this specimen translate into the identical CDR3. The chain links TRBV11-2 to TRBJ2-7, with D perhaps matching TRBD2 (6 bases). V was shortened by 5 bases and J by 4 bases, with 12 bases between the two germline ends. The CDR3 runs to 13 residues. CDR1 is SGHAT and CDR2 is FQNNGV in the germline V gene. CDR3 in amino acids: CASSLGGFYEQYF. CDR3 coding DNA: TGTGCCAGCAGCCTAGGAGGGTTTTACGAGCAGTACTTC. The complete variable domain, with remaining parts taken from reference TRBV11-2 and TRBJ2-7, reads EAGVAQSPRYKIIEKRQSVAFWCNPISGHATLYWYQQILGQGPKLLIQFQNNGVVDDSQLPKDRFSAERLKGVDSTLKIQPAKLEDSAVYLCASSLGGFYEQYFGPGTRLTVT.

The CDR3 DNA sequence: TGCGCCAGCAGCTCCCGGGACAGAATAGATGGCTACACCTTC. It is translated as CASSSRDRIDGYTF. V usage is TRBV5-1 and J usage is TRBJ1-2; 7 nucleotides line up with TRBD1. In germline, CDR1 is SGHRS, CDR2 YFSETQ. This CDR3 has 14 residues. Trimming at V came to 3 bases and at J to 6 bases, leaving 8 bases not matched to a gene.

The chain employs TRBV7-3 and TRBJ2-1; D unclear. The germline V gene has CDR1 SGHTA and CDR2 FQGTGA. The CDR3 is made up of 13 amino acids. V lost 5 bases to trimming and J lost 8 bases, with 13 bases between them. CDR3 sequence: CASSLTPPDEQFF. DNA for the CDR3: TGTGCCAGCAGCCTCACCCCGCCCGATGAGCAGTTCTTC. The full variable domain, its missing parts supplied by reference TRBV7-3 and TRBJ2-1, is GAGVSQTPSNKVTEKGKYVELRCDPISGHTALYWYRQSLGQGPEFLIYFQGTGAADDSGLPNDRFFAVRPEGSVSTLKIQRTERGDSAVYLCASSLTPPDEQFFGPGTRLTVL.

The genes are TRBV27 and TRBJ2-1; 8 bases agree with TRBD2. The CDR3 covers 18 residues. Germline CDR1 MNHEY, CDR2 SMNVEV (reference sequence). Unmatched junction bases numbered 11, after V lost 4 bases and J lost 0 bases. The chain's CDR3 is CASSWGGVAGHSYNEQFF. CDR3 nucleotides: TGTGCCAGCAGTTGGGGTGGGGTAGCGGGACACTCCTACAATGAGCAGTTCTTC.

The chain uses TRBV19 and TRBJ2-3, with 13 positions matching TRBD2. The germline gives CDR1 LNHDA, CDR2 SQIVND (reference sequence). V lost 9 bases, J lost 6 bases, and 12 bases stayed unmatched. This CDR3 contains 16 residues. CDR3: CASQIGTSGRADTQYF. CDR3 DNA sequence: TGTGCCAGCCAAATTGGAACTAGCGGGAGGGCCGATACGCAGTATTTT. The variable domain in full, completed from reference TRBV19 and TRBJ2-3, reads DGGITQSPKYLFRKEGQNVTLSCEQNLNHDAMYWYRQDPGQGLRLIYYSQIVNDFQKGDIAEGYSVSREKKESFPLTVTSAQKNPTAFYLCASQIGTSGRADTQYFGPGTRLTVL.

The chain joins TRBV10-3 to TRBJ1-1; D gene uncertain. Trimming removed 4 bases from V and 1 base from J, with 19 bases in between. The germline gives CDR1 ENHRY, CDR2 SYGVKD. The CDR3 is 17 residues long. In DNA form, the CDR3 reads TGTGCCATCAGTGCATCGCAGGCCGTCGGGCCGAACACTGAAGCTTTCTTT. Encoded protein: CAISASQAVGPNTEAFF.

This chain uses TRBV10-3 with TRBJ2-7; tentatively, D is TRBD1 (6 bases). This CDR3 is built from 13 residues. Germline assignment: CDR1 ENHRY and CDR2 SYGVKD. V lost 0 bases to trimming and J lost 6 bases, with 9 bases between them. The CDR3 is CAISESDRTEQYF. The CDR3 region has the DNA TGTGCCATCAGTGAGTCTGACAGGACCGAGCAGTACTTC.

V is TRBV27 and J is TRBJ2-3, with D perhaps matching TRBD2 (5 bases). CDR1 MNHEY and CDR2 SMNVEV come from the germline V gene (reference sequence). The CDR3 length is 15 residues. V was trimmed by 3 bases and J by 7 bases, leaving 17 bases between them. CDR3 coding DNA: TGTGCCAGCAGTTTCGGTGGCGACGCGGGTTATACGCAGTATTTT. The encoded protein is CASSFGGDAGYTQYF.

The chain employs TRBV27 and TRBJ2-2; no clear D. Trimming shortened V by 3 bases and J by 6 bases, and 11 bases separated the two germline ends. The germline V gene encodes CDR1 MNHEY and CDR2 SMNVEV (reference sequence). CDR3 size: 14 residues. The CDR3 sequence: CASSFDPGAGELFF. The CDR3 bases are TGTGCCAGCAGTTTTGATCCCGGCGCCGGGGAGCTGTTTTTT.

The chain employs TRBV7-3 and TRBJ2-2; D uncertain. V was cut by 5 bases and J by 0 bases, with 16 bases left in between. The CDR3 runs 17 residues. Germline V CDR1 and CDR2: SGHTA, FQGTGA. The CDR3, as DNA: TGTGCCAGCAGCCGAAGTCCAGGTGACGCGAACACCGGGGAGCTGTTTTTT. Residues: CASSRSPGDANTGELFF.

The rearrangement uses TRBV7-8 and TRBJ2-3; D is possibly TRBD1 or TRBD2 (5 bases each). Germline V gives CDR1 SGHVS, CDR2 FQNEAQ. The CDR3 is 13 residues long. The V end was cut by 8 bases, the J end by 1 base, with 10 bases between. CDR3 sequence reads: CASVPGRTDTQYF. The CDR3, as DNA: TGTGCCAGCGTGCCGGGGCGCACAGATACGCAGTATTTT.

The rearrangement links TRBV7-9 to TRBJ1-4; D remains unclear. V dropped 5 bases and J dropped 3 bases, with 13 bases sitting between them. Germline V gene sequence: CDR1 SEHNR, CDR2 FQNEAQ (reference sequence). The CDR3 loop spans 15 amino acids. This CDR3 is CASSDTQVPNEKLFF. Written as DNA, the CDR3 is TGTGCCAGCAGCGATACTCAGGTTCCTAATGAAAAACTGTTTTTT.

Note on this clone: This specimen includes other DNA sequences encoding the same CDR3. CDR3 coding DNA: TGTGCCAGCAGCTCGGACAGGACCTACGAGCAGTACTTC. This translates into CASSSDRTYEQYF. The rearrangement joins TRBV7-9 to TRBJ2-7; 7 positions match TRBD1. Germline assignment: CDR1 SEHNR and CDR2 FQNEAQ (reference sequence). The CDR3 runs to 13 residues. The V segment lost 4 bases and the J segment 2 bases; nucleotides outside the gene matches: 2. The full variable domain, rest sourced from reference TRBV7-9 and TRBJ2-7, is DTGVSQNPRHKITKRGQNVTFRCDPISEHNRLYWYRQTLGQGPEFLTYFQNEAQLEKSRLLSDRFSAERPKGSFSTLEIQRTEQGDSAMYLCASSSDRTYEQYFGPGTRLTVT.

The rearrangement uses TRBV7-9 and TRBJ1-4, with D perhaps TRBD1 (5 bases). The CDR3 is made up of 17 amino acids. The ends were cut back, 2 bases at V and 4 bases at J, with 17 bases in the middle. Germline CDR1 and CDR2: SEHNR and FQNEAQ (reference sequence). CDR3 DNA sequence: TGTGCCAGCAGCTTACTCAGGGATGGGCTCAATAATGAAAAACTGTTTTTT. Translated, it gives CASSLLRDGLNNEKLFF.

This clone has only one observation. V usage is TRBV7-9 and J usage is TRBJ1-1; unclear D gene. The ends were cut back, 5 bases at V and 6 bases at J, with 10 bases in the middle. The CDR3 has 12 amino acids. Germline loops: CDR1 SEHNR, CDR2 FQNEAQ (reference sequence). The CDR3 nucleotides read TGTGCCAGCAGCCTAAAGTCCGCTGAAGCTTTCTTT. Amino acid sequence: CASSLKSAEAFF.

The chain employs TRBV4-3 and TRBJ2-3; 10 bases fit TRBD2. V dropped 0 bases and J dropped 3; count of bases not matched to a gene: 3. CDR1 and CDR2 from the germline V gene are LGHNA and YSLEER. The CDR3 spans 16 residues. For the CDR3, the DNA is TGCGCCAGCAGCCAAGAGAGCGGGAGGGCGACAGATACGCAGTATTTT. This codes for CASSQESGRATDTQYF.

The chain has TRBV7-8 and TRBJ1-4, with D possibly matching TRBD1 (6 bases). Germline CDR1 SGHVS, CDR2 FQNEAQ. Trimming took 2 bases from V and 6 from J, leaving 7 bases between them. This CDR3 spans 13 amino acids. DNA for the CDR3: TGTGCCAGCAGCTTATACAGGGATGAAAAACTGTTTTTT. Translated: CASSLYRDEKLFF.

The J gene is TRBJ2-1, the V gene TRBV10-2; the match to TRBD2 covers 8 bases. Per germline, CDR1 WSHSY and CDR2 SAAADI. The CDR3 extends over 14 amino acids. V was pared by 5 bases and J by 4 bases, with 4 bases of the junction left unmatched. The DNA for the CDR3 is TGCGCCAGCAGTTCATTAGCGGGGTACAATGAGCAGTTCTTC. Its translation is CASSSLAGYNEQFF.

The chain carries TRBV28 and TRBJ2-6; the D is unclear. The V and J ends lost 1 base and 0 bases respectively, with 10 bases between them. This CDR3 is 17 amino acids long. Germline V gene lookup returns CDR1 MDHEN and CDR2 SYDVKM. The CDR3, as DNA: TGTGCCAGCAGTTTATCTACAGCCCTCTCTGGGGCCAACGTCCTGACTTTC. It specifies CASSLSTALSGANVLTF.

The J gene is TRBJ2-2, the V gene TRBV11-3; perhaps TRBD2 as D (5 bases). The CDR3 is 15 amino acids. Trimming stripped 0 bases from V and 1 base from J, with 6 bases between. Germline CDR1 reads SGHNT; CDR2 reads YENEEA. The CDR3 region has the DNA TGTGCCAGCAGCTTAGAACGGGGGAACACCGGGGAGCTGTTTTTT. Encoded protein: CASSLERGNTGELFF.

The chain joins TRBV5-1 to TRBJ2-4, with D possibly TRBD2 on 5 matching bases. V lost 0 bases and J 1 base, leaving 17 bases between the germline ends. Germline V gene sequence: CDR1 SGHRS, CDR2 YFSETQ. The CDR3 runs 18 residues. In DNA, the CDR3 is TGCGCCAGCAGCTTGGGAGGCGGGCAGCCGCCGGCCAAAAACATTCAGTACTTC. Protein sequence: CASSLGGGQPPAKNIQYF.

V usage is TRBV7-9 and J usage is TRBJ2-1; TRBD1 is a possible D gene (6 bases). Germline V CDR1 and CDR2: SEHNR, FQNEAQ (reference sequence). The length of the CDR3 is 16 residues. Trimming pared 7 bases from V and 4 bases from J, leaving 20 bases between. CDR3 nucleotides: TGTGCCAGCACCGAGATTGAGGGGGAACTATACAATGAGCAGTTCTTC. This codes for CASTEIEGELYNEQFF.

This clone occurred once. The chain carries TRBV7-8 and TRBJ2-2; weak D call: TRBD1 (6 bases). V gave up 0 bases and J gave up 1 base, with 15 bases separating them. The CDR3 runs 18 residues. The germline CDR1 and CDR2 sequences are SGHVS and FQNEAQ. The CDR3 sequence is CASSLAPVGTLNTGELFF. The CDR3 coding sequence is TGTGCCAGCAGCTTAGCCCCCGTAGGGACACTGAACACCGGGGAGCTGTTTTTT.

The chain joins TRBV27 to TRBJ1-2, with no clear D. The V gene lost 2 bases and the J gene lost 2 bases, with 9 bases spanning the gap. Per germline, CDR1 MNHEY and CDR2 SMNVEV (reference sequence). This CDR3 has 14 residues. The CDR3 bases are TGTGCCAGCAGTTTACAGTTTGAGAACTATGGCTACACCTTC. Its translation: CASSLQFENYGYTF.

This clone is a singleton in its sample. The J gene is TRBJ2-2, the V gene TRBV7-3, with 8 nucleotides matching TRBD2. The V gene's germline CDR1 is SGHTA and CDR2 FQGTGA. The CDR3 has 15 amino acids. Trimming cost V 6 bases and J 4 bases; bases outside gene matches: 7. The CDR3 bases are TGTGCCAGCAGTTTTAGCGGGACTTCCACCGGGGAGCTGTTTTTT. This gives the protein CASSFSGTSTGELFF.

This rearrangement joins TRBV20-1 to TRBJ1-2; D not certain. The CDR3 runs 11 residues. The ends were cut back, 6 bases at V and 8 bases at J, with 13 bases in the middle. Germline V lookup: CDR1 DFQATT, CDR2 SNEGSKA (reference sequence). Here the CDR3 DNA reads TGCAGTGCGGAGGTCTTGTTCGGCTACACCTTC. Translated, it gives CSAEVLFGYTF.

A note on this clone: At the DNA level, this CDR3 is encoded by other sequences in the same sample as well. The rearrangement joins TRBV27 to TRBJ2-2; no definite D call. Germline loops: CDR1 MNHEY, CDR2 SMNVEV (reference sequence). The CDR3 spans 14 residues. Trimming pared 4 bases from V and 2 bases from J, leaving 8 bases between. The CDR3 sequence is CASSYSTNTGELFF. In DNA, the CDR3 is TGTGCCAGCAGTTACTCTACCAACACCGGGGAGCTGTTTTTT.